This is a list of T cell receptor beta chains from one sample in a study of Ad26.COV2.S vaccination and SARS-CoV-2 variants. The table came from immunoSEQ multiplex PCR; TCRdb's copy has only in-frame clones and leaves some out. Here the sample spans 440,000 or so clones, 80% to 90% being singletons. Sequencing used peripheral blood, obtained in a trial of Ad26.COV2.S vaccine versus placebo. The receptors originated from a person between 18 and 59 years old who received the Ad26.COV2.S COVID-19 vaccine or a placebo. CDR3s leave out the opening cysteine and the closing phenylalanine or tryptophan. The order of the fields is J gene, V gene, D gene, CDR3 protein. D genes are given only for firm matches.

J: TRBJ1-5
V: TRBV18
D: NA
CDR3: ASSSSISSQPQH

J: TRBJ2-3
V: TRBV7-3
D: NA
CDR3: ASSPQGASTDTQY

J: TRBJ2-1
V: TRBV6-2/TRBV6-3
D: NA
CDR3: ASNPDPGGEQF

J: TRBJ1-1
V: TRBV6-5
D: TRBD1
CDR3: ASSRTGNTEAF

J: TRBJ1-4
V: TRBV7-2
D: NA
CDR3: ASSLNWPPREKLF

J: TRBJ1-5
V: TRBV18
D: NA
CDR3: ASSGGGDQPQH

J: TRBJ2-5
V: TRBV25-1
D: TRBD2
CDR3: ASSEFVAGWSETQY

J: TRBJ1-1
V: TRBV25-1
D: NA
CDR3: ASTAGLNTEAF

J: TRBJ2-7
V: TRBV3-1/TRBV3-2
D: TRBD1
CDR3: ASSQGTGWVREQY

J: TRBJ1-5
V: TRBV19
D: NA
CDR3: ASNFGNQPQH

J: TRBJ2-7
V: TRBV28
D: TRBD1
CDR3: ASSWPYTGDYEQY

J: TRBJ1-2
V: TRBV5-1
D: TRBD1
CDR3: ASSTGTADGYT

J: TRBJ2-3
V: TRBV11-2
D: TRBD1
CDR3: ASRRDRGTTDTQY

J: TRBJ1-2
V: TRBV12-3/TRBV12-4
D: NA
CDR3: ASSGLGYGYT

J: TRBJ2-7
V: TRBV5-1
D: NA
CDR3: ASSSQAYEQY

J: TRBJ2-1
V: TRBV6-5
D: NA
CDR3: ASSYNSVSYNEQF

J: TRBJ1-5
V: TRBV6-2/TRBV6-3
D: TRBD1
CDR3: ASSQDRVNNQPQH

J: TRBJ1-1
V: TRBV7-2
D: NA
CDR3: ASSEPWDRTGVGTEAF

J: TRBJ1-5
V: TRBV20-1
D: NA
CDR3: SASVPGNQPQH

J: TRBJ1-5
V: TRBV7-9
D: TRBD1
CDR3: ASSSGTGSNQPQH

J: TRBJ2-2
V: TRBV24-1
D: NA
CDR3: ATSVGLTGELF

J: TRBJ2-7
V: TRBV4-2
D: NA
CDR3: ASSQDGASSYEQY

J: TRBJ2-6
V: TRBV19
D: NA
CDR3: ASTRGGPGANVLT